This T cell receptor (beta chain) was obtained from a study of blood T cells in healthy people across ages. In the study overall: Researchers report that template switching captured about one barcoded beta molecule per two T cells. General observations from the study: Versus aged donors, long-lived donors had higher diversity and more naive CD4+ cells.

Isolation of PBMCs gave at least 7 million cells per sample. A note on this clonotype: Its antigen is currently unknown.

The CDR3 loop spans 18 amino acids. V was shortened by 6 bases and J by 7 bases, with 25 bases between the two germline ends. Germline V CDR1 and CDR2: SGHTA, FQGNSA. Primers used in a second PCR of roughly 6 to 12 cycles were a sample-barcoded 5' primer and a J-beta primer mix. TCRdb passed the 5' RACE reads through MiXCR, listing each CDR3 protein once. Seen here are about 810,000 distinct CDR3 sequences, under 40% observed once, and the top ten hold approximately 12%. The specimen was blood. The chain couples TRBV7-2 to TRBJ2-6; TRBD1 or TRBD2 may be the D gene (5 bases each). The origin of this receptor is a man between 18 and 35 years old in good health. The CDR3 DNA is TGTGCCAGCAGGCACTGGGGCAGGCGTCTTTCGGGAGCCAACGTCCTGACTTTC. This translates into CASRHWGRRLSGANVLTF.